The clone carrying this T cell receptor beta chain came up many times. The antigen remains undetermined. The data were obtained in a study of CD8 T cells in ankylosing spondylitis. The V gene's germline CDR1 is KGHSH and CDR2 LQKENI. The CDR3 consists of 15 residues. Losses at the gene ends were 3 bases for V and 6 bases for J; bases not matched to a gene: 7. Quantitative 5'-RACE with molecular barcodes generated TCR beta libraries. MiXCR, run by TCRdb on the 5' RACE reads, gives a single entry per CDR3 protein. The data show 200,000 to 300,000 distinct CDR3 sequences, with approximately 7.6% seen just once and 4% to 5.5% held by the top ten. Study-wide results and caveats: What appeared characteristic of ankylosing spondylitis blood was a TCR beta motif of several highly homologous variants. As for the disease-linked clones, they showed a CD8+ phenotype and occurred at relatively low frequencies in peripheral blood. In ankylosing spondylitis patients, matched synovial fluid reportedly showed significant enrichment of disease-linked clones.

The V and J genes are TRBV18 and TRBJ2-7; TRBD1 matches 11 bases. The clonotype was recovered from a female donor with ankylosing spondylitis or in good health (not recorded which). The specimen sequenced was blood, either unsorted or a sorted T cell fraction (not recorded which). The CDR3, as DNA: TGTGCCAGCTCACCCGGGACAGGGGGACGCGGCGAGCAGTACTTC. Translated, it gives CASSPGTGGRGEQYF.